One and the same sample provided the 25 T cell receptor beta chains below, sequenced in a study of molecular identifiers for immune sequencing clone quantification. TCRdb itself ran the PCR reads through MiXCR, one entry per CDR3 protein. The sample comprises nearly 650,000 distinct CDR3 sequences, roughly 25% of which are singletons, and 0.7% to 0.95% rests with the top ten. Sequencing input: naive CD8+ T cells from blood, with Jurkat cell RNA spiked in. Subset given: FACS-sorted CD8+CD4-CCR7+CD45RA+ naive T cells. Receptors were obtained from a human donor in good health. Some libraries in this study had Jurkat cell RNA spiked in.

This clonotype has a count of ten or more. V is TRBV19 and J is TRBJ2-2; possible D gene TRBD2, 5 bases. This CDR3 is 14 amino acids long. The germline V gene encodes CDR1 LNHDA and CDR2 SQIVND (reference sequence). Trimming removed 2 bases from V and 1 base from J, with 5 bases in between. The CDR3 coding sequence is TGTGCCAGTAGTATAAGCGGGAACACCGGGGAGCTGTTTTTT. Translation gives CASSISGNTGELFF.

Ten or more counts support this clonotype. The chain recombines TRBV6-5 with TRBJ2-5; D is uncertain. Germline V lookup: CDR1 MNHEY, CDR2 SVGAGI. The CDR3 consists of 13 residues. The germline V and J ends were trimmed by 4 bases and 2 bases, with 8 bases remaining between them. The CDR3 DNA reads TGTGCCAGCAGTTTGAGAGAGCAAGAGACCCAGTACTTC. Translation: CASSLREQETQYF.

This clonotype occurred a few times. V and J are TRBV16 and TRBJ2-7, with 8 positions matching TRBD1. From germline, CDR1 is KGHSY and CDR2 FQNENV. J lost 3 bases, V lost 2 bases, and 6 bases had no gene match. The CDR3 totals 15 residues. This CDR3 is CASSQRQGSRYEQYF. The CDR3 DNA follows: TGTGCCAGCAGCCAAAGACAGGGGTCACGCTACGAGCAGTACTTC.

This clonotype came up once. One end of the junction fails to match germline, which may point to a read error. This chain connects TRBV5-1 to TRBJ2-1; TRBD1 aligns across 8 bases. This CDR3 region has 19 residues. CDR1 is SGHRS, CDR2 YFSETQ, per germline. CDR3 sequence: CASSPHPDRAYSSCNEQFF. CDR3 nucleotide sequence: TGCGCCAGCAGCCCCCACCCGGACAGGGCCTATAGCTCCTGCAATGAGCAGTTCTTC.

Points on this clonotype: A much larger clone lies one base from this, so it may be a read error. The CDR3 is CAWSPGHSKQEAQYF. CDR3 nucleotides: TGTGCCTGGAGTCCTGGACATTCGAAACAAGAGGCCCAGTACTTC. The J gene is TRBJ2-5, the V gene TRBV30, with D perhaps TRBD1 (5 bases). Germline CDR1 and CDR2: GTSNPN and SVGIG (reference sequence). The CDR3 covers 15 residues. The variable domain in full, with the rest retrieved from reference TRBV30 and TRBJ2-5, is SQTIHQWPATLVQPVGSPLSLECTVEGTSNPNLYWYRQAAGRGLQLLFYSVGIGQISSEVPQNLSASRPQDRQFILSSKKLLLSDSGFYLCAWSPGHSKQEAQYFGPGTRLLVL.

This clonotype was detected only a few times. A much larger clone lies one base from this, so it may be a read error. The chain couples TRBV4-3 to TRBJ2-3; no reliable D call. Looked up from germline, CDR1 is LGHNA and CDR2 is YSLEER. This CDR3 comprises 12 residues. The CDR3 nucleotides are TGCGCCGGCAGCCAAGATGAAGATACGCAGTATTTT. Amino acid sequence: CAGSQDEDTQYF.

Worth noting for this clonotype: A much larger clonotype is one base distant, so this may be a read error. J is TRBJ2-2 and V is TRBV24-1; the D is unclear. Germline V lookup: CDR1 KGHDR, CDR2 SFDVKD. The CDR3 extends over 14 amino acids. V was cut by 3 bases and J by 0 bases, with 4 bases left in between. The CDR3 nucleotides are TGTGCCACCAGTGATATGTCGAACACCGGGGAGCTGTTTTTT. Encoded protein: CATSDMSNTGELFF.

This clonotype has only a few counts. The rearrangement joins TRBV6-2 or TRBV6-3 to TRBJ1-2; 12 positions agree with TRBD1. The V gene's germline CDR1 is MNHEY and CDR2 SVGEGT. The CDR3 sequence is 15 residues long. V lost 5 bases, J lost 12 bases, and 13 bases stayed unmatched. CDR3: CASSPSGTGGSGNTF. The CDR3 DNA is TGTGCCAGCAGTCCCTCTGGGACAGGGGGCTCCGGCAACACCTTC.

In the case of this clonotype: A read error may explain this, as a much larger clone is one base away. V and J are TRBV5-6 and TRBJ2-3; D is unclear. The V gene lost 1 base and the J gene lost 1 base, with 10 bases spanning the gap. The germline gives CDR1 SGHDT, CDR2 YYEEEE. The CDR3 is 15 amino acids. The CDR3 bases are TGTGCCAGCAGCTTGAGTGGAGATCGCACAGATACGCAGTATTTT. Translation gives CASSLSGDRTDTQYF. Full variable domain (missing parts from reference TRBV5-6 and TRBJ2-3): DAGVTQSPTHLIKTRGQQVTLRCSPKSGHDTVSWYQQALGQGPQFIFQYYEEEERQRGNFPDRFSGHQFPNYSSELNVNALLLGDSALYLCASSLSGDRTDTQYFGPGTRLTVL.

The chain employs TRBV4-2 and TRBJ2-3, with D tentatively TRBD1 or TRBD2 (6 bases each). Germline V gives CDR1 LGHNA, CDR2 YNFKEQ. The CDR3 is 17 residues long. Trimming took 2 bases from V and 2 from J, leaving 17 bases between them. The CDR3 bases are TGTGCCAGCAGCCAAAGGGCCCCGGGGGACATCACAGATACGCAGTATTTT. It yields the protein CASSQRAPGDITDTQYF.

The CDR3 nucleotides read TGTGCCAGCAGTTTAGGGATGATGAACACTGAAGCTTTCTTT. It codes for CASSLGMMNTEAFF. The chain combines TRBV27 with TRBJ1-1, with no clear D. The germline CDR1 and CDR2 sequences are MNHEY and SMNVEV (reference sequence). The CDR3 is made up of 14 amino acids. The germline V and J ends were trimmed by 2 bases and 0 bases, with 7 bases remaining between them.

This clonotype was found many times. The chain couples TRBV14 to TRBJ2-1; tentatively, D is TRBD1 or TRBD2 (5 bases each). Trimming took off 1 base at V and 4 bases at J, with 14 bases between the two ends. The CDR3 is 16 amino acids. The germline V gene has CDR1 SGHDN and CDR2 FVKESK. The CDR3 loop is CASSQAGQTLYNEQFF. DNA of the CDR3: TGTGCCAGCAGCCAAGCGGGGCAGACTCTTTACAATGAGCAGTTCTTC.

This chain connects TRBV4-1 to TRBJ2-3, with no clear D. Deletions cut 4 bases from V and 5 bases from J, with 13 bases between. CDR1 and CDR2 from the germline V gene are MGHRA and YSYEKL. This CDR3 region has 14 residues. CDR3: CASSPQVGGDTQYF. In DNA, the CDR3 is TGCGCCAGCAGCCCCCAGGTCGGCGGAGATACGCAGTATTTT.

J is TRBJ1-1 and V is TRBV5-1, with a weak D call TRBD1 (6 bases). This CDR3 contains 15 residues. V was pared by 0 bases and J by 1 base, with 10 bases between. Germline V gene data show CDR1 as SGHRS and CDR2 as YFSETQ. The CDR3 is CASSLDGGTNTEAFF. The CDR3 DNA follows: TGCGCCAGCAGCTTGGACGGGGGCACGAACACTGAAGCTTTCTTT.

The chain couples TRBV6-2 or TRBV6-3 to TRBJ2-1, with TRBD2 identical over 12 bases. The germline V gene has CDR1 MNHEY and CDR2 SVGEGT. CDR3 size: 16 residues. The junction had 3 bases not matched to a gene; V was cut back by 2 bases and J by 4 bases. DNA for the CDR3: TGTGCCAGCAGTTACACGACTAGCGGGAGTTACAATGAGCAGTTCTTC. Its translation is CASSYTTSGSYNEQFF.

In this sample, this clonotype turned up many times. V and J are TRBV7-3 and TRBJ2-3; 7 bases line up with TRBD1. In germline, CDR1 is SGHTA, CDR2 FQGTGA. The CDR3 has 15 amino acids. J gave up 2 bases and V 2 bases, and 4 bases lay outside the gene matches. The CDR3 DNA sequence: TGTGCCAGCAGCTTAGGGACAGTAATCACAGATACGCAGTATTTT. Translating it yields CASSLGTVITDTQYF. Variable domain in full (rest from reference TRBV7-3 and TRBJ2-3): GAGVSQTPSNKVTEKGKYVELRCDPISGHTALYWYRQSLGQGPEFLIYFQGTGAADDSGLPNDRFFAVRPEGSVSTLKIQRTERGDSAVYLCASSLGTVITDTQYFGPGTRLTVL.

This sequence joins TRBV7-9 and TRBJ2-7; 8 bases fit TRBD2. Per germline, CDR1 SEHNR and CDR2 FQNEAQ (reference sequence). With V trimmed by 5 bases and J by 2 bases, 5 bases remained unmatched. The CDR3 loop spans 14 amino acids. CDR3 loop: CASSPGLETYEQYF. As DNA, the CDR3 is TGTGCCAGCAGCCCGGGACTAGAGACCTACGAGCAGTACTTC.

The sample holds many counts of this clonotype. J is TRBJ1-1 and V is TRBV29-1, with D unresolved. Trimming left V 4 bases short and J 3 bases short, with 6 bases between. There are 11 residues in the CDR3. Germline CDR1 and CDR2: SQVTM and ANQGSEA. The CDR3 bases are TGCAGCGTTGCGGCGGACACTGAAGCTTTCTTT. Translating it yields CSVAADTEAFF.

With regard to this clonotype: One end of the junction is discordant with germline, which a read error may explain. This chain joins TRBV9 and TRBJ2-3; 11 bases fit TRBD2. The CDR3 is 18 amino acids. Germline-derived CDR1 and CDR2 are SGDLS and YYNGEE. CDR3 amino acids: CAGSVAGGLAGATDTQYF. The CDR3 DNA reads TGTGCCGGCAGCGTAGCGGGGGGGCTGGCGGGAGCCACAGATACGCAGTATTTT.

The count of this clonotype is one. The chain has TRBV9 and TRBJ2-1; D is uncertain. Germline CDR1 is SGDLS and CDR2 is YYNGEE. With 3 bases removed from V and 2 bases from J, the gap between germline ends came to 12 bases. This CDR3 contains 15 residues. CDR3 nucleotide sequence: TGTGCCAGCAGCGACGCGGATTTGCCCTACAATGAGCAGTTCTTC. Translation: CASSDADLPYNEQFF.

This clonotype was recorded many times. In nucleotides, the CDR3 is TGTGCCAGCAGCTTAGGGGGAACCGGGTACGAGCAGTACTTC. Translating it yields CASSLGGTGYEQYF. The rearrangement links TRBV7-6 to TRBJ2-7; D gene ambiguous. V was trimmed by 1 base and J by 4 bases, leaving 11 bases between them. This CDR3 region has 14 residues. The germline gives CDR1 SGHVS, CDR2 FNYEAQ.

As regards this clonotype: This may arise from a read error, as a much more abundant clone is one base away. The chain recombines TRBV7-9 with TRBJ1-1; D is possibly TRBD1 (6 bases). The CDR3 is 14 amino acids. Germline CDR1 and CDR2: SEHNR and FQNEAQ (reference sequence). Deletions cut 4 bases from V and 11 bases from J, with 20 bases between. CDR3: CASSYSLGAQMAFF. CDR3 in DNA: TGTGCCAGCAGCTATTCTTTGGGGGCTCAGATGGCTTTCTTT.

The CDR3: CASTETGIAKNIQYF. The CDR3 coding sequence is TGTGCCAGCACCGAAACAGGGATAGCCAAAAACATTCAGTACTTC. V and J are TRBV6-2 or TRBV6-3 and TRBJ2-4; D is possibly TRBD1 (6 bases). Trimming pared 7 bases from V and 0 bases from J, leaving 13 bases between. Germline CDR1 and CDR2: MNHEY and SVGEGT. CDR3 size: 15 residues.

Notes on this clonotype: One base away lies a much larger clone, so this may be a sequencing read error. The chain has TRBV6-5 and TRBJ2-3; possible D gene TRBD2, 6 bases. Per germline, CDR1 MNHEY and CDR2 SVGAGI. CDR3 length: 14 residues. Written as DNA, the CDR3 is TGTGCCAGCTGTTACTCGCACGGGGGAGATACGCAGTATTTT. It yields the protein CASCYSHGGDTQYF.

The chain couples TRBV4-1 to TRBJ2-1; 12 bases map to TRBD2. V was clipped by 2 bases and J by 0 bases; unmatched bases: 2. The CDR3 is 17 amino acids. Looked up from germline, CDR1 is MGHRA and CDR2 is YSYEKL. In DNA, the CDR3 is TGCGCCAGCAGCCAAACTAGCGGGGGGCCCTCCTACAATGAGCAGTTCTTC. It yields the protein CASSQTSGGPSYNEQFF.